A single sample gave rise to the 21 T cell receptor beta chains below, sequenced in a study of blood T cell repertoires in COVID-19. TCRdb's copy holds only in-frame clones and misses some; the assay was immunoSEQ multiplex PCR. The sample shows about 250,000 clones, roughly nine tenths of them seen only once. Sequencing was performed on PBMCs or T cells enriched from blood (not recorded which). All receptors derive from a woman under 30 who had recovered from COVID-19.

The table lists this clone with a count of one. The CDR3 DNA reads as TGTGCCAGCTCACGCCTAGTGGTAGATAGTCAGTACTTC. This translates into CASSRLVVDSQYF. The V and J genes are TRBV18 and TRBJ2-7; D not certain. The CDR3 extends over 13 amino acids. V shed 4 bases and J shed 10 bases, with 17 bases lying between them. Germline V gene sequence: CDR1 KGHSH, CDR2 LQKENI.

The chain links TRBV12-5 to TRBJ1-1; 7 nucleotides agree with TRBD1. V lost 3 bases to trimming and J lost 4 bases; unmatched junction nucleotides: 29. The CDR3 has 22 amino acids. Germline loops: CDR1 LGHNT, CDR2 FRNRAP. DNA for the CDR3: TGTGCTAGTGGTTTCGTTCTCGGGGGGGGGACAGATGTTATCCTACGGGTCACTGAAGCTTTCTTT. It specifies CASGFVLGGGTDVILRVTEAFF. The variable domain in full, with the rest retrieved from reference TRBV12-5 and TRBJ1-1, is DARVTQTPRHKVTEMGQEVTMRCQPILGHNTVFWYRQTMMQGLELLAYFRNRAPLDDSGMPKDRFSAEMPDATLATLKIQPSEPRDSAVYFCASGFVLGGGTDVILRVTEAFFGQGTRLTVV.

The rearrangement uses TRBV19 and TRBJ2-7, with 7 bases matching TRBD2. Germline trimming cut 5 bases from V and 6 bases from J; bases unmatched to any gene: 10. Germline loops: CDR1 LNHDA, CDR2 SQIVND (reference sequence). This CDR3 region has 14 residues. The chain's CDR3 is CASSGRDGLGEQYF. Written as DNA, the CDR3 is TGTGCCAGTAGTGGGCGGGACGGACTAGGCGAGCAGTACTTC.

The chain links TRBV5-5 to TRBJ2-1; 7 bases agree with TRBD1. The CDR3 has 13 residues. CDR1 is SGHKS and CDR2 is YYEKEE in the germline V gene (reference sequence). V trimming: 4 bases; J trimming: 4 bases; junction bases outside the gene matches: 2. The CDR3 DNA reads TGTGCCAGCAGCCTGGGACAGTACAATGAGCAGTTCTTC. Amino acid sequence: CASSLGQYNEQFF.

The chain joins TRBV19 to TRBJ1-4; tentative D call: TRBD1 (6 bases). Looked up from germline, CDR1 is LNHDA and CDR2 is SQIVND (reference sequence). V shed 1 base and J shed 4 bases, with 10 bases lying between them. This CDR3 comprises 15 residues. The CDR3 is CASSIGTDFNEKLFF. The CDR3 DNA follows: TGTGCCAGTAGTATAGGGACAGATTTTAATGAAAAACTGTTTTTT.

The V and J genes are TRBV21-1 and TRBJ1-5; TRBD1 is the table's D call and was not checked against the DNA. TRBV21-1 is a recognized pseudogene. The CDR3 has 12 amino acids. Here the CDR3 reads CASTQGDQPQHF. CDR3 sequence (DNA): TGTGCCAGCACCCAGGGGGATCAGCCCCAGCATTTT.

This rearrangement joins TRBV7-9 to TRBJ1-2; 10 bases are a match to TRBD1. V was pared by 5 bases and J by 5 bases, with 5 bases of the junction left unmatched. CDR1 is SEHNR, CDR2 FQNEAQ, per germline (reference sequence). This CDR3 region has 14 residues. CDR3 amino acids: CASSPGQGWYGYTF. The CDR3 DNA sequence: TGTGCCAGCAGCCCGGGACAGGGGTGGTATGGCTACACCTTC. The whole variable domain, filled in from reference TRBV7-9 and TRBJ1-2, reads DTGVSQNPRHKITKRGQNVTFRCDPISEHNRLYWYRQTLGQGPEFLTYFQNEAQLEKSRLLSDRFSAERPKGSFSTLEIQRTEQGDSAMYLCASSPGQGWYGYTFGSGTRLTVV.

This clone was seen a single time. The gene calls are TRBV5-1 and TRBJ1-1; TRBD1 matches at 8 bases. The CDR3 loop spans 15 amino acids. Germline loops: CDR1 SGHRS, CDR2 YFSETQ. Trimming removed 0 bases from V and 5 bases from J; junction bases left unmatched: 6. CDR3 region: CASSLAGRGQTEAFF. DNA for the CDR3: TGCGCCAGCAGCTTGGCGGGCAGGGGGCAGACTGAAGCTTTCTTT.

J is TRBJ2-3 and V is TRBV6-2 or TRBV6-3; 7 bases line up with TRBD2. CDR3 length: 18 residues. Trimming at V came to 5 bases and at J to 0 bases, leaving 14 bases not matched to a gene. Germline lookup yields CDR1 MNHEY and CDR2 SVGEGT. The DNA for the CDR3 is TGTGCCAGCAGTGCCGGACTTGGCGGGGGAACTAGCACAGATACGCAGTATTTT. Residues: CASSAGLGGGTSTDTQYF.

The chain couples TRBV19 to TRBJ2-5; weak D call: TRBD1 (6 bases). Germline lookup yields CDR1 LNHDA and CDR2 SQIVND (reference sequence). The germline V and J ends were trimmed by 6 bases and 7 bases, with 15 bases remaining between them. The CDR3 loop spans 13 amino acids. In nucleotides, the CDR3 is TGTGCCAGTAGGGACAGAACCCTTTTGACCCAGTACTTC. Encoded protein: CASRDRTLLTQYF.

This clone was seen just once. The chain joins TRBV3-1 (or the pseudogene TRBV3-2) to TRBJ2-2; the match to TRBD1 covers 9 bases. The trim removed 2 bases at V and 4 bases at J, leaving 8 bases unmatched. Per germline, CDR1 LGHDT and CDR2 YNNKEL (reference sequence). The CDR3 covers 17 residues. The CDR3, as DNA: TGTGCCAGCAGCCAACGGTTTGACAGGGGGTTCACCGGGGAGCTGTTTTTT. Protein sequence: CASSQRFDRGFTGELFF.

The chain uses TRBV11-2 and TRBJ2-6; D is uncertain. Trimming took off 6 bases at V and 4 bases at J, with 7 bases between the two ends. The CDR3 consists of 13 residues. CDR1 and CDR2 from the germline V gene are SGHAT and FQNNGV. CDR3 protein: CASRGRGANVLTF. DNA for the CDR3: TGTGCCAGCAGGGGCCGAGGGGCCAACGTCCTGACTTTC.

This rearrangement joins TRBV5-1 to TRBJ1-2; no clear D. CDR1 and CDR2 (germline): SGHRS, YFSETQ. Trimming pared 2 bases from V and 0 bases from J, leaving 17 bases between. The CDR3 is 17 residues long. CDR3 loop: CASSFGTADTSNYGYTF. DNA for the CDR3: TGCGCCAGCAGCTTTGGTACAGCAGATACATCTAACTATGGCTACACCTTC.

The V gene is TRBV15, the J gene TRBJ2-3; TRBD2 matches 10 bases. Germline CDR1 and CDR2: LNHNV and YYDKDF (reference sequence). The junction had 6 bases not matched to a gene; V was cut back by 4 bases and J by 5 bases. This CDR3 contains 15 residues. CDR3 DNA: TGTGCCACCAGCACCAGGACTAGCGGCCAAGATACGCAGTATTTT. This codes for CATSTRTSGQDTQYF. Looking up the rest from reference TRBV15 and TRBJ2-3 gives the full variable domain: DAMVIQNPRYQVTQFGKPVTLSCSQTLNHNVMYWYQQKSSQAPKLLFHYYDKDFNNEADTPDNFQSRRPNTSFCFLDIRSPGLGDTAMYLCATSTRTSGQDTQYFGPGTRLTVL.

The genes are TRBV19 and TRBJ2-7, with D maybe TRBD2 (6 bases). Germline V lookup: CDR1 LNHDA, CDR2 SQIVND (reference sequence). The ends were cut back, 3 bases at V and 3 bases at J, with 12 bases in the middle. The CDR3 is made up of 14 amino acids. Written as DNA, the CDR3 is TGTGCCAGTAGTATCGGGGGTGAGGGCTACGAGCAGTACTTC. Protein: CASSIGGEGYEQYF.

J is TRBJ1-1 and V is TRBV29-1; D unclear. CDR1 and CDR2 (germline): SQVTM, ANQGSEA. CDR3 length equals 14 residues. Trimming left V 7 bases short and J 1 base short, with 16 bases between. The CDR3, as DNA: TGCAGCGCTCCGGGCCTCGGAGGGAACACTGAAGCTTTCTTT. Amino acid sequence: CSAPGLGGNTEAFF.

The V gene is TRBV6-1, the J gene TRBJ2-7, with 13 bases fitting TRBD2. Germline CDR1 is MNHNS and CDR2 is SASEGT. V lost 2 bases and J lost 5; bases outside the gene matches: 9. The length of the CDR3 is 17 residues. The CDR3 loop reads CASSESVGLAGTNEQYF. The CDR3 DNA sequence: TGTGCCAGCAGTGAAAGTGTGGGACTAGCGGGGACAAACGAGCAGTACTTC.

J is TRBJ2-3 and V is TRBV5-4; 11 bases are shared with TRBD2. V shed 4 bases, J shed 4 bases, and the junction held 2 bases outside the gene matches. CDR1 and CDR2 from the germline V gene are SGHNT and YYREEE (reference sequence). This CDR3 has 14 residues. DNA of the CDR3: TGTGCCAGCAGCCCGGGACTAGCGGCAGATACGCAGTATTTT. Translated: CASSPGLAADTQYF. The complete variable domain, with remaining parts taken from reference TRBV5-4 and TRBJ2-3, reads ETGVTQSPTHLIKTRGQQVTLRCSSQSGHNTVSWYQQALGQGPQFIFQYYREEENGRGNFPPRFSGLQFPNYSSELNVNALELDDSALYLCASSPGLAADTQYFGPGTRLTVL.

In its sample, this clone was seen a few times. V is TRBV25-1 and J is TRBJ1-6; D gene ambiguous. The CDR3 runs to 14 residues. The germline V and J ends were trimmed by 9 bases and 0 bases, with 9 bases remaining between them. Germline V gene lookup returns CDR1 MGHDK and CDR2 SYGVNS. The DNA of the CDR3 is TGTGCCAGTGCAGCGAGCTCCTATAATTCACCCCTCCACTTT. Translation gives CASAASSYNSPLHF.

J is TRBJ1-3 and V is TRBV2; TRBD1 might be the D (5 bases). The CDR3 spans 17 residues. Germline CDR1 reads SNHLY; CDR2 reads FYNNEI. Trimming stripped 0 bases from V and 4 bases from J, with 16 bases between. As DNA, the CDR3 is TGTGCCAGCAGTGAAGCAGTGATGGGGTCAGGGGGAAACACCATATATTTT. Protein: CASSEAVMGSGGNTIYF.

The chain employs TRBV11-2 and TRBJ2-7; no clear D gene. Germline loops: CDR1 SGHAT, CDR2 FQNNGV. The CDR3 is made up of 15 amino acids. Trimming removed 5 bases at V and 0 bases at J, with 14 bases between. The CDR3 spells CASSTKPTPSYEQYF. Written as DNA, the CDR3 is TGTGCCAGCAGCACAAAACCCACACCCTCCTACGAGCAGTACTTC.